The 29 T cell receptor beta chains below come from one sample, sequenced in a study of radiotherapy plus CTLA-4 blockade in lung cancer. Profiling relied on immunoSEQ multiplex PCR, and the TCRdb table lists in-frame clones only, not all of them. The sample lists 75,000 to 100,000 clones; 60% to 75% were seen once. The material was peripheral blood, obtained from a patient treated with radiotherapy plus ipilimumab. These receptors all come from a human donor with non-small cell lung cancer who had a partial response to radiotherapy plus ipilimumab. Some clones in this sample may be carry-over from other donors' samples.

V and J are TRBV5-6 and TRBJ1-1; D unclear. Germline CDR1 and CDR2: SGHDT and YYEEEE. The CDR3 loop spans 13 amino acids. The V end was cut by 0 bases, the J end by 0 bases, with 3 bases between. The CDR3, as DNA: TGTGCCAGCAGCTTGGTATTGAACACTGAAGCTTTCTTT. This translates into CASSLVLNTEAFF. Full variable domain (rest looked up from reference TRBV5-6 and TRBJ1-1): DAGVTQSPTHLIKTRGQQVTLRCSPKSGHDTVSWYQQALGQGPQFIFQYYEEEERQRGNFPDRFSGHQFPNYSSELNVNALLLGDSALYLCASSLVLNTEAFFGQGTRLTVV.

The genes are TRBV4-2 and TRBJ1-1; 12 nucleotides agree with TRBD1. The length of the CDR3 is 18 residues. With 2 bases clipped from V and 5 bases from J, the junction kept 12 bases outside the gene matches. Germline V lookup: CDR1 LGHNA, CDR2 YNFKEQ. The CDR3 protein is CASSQLGTGGEVDTEAFF. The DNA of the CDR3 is TGTGCCAGCAGCCAACTCGGGACAGGGGGCGAGGTAGATACTGAAGCTTTCTTT.

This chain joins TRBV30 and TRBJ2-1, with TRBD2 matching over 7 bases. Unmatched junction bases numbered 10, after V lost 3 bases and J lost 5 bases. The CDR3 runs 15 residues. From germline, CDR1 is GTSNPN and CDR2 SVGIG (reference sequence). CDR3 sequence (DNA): TGTGCCTGGAGCCCCTATTCGGGAGGACACAATGAGCAGTTCTTC. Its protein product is CAWSPYSGGHNEQFF. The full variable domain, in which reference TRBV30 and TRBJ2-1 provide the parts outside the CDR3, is SQTIHQWPATLVQPVGSPLSLECTVEGTSNPNLYWYRQAAGRGLQLLFYSVGIGQISSEVPQNLSASRPQDRQFILSSKKLLLSDSGFYLCAWSPYSGGHNEQFFGPGTRLTVL.

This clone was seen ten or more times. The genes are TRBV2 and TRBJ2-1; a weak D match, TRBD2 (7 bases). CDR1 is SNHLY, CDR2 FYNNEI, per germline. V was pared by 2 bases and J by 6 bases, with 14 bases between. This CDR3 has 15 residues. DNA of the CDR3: TGTGCCAGCAGTGAAAGGGGGAGGGCCGTCAATGAGCAGTTCTTC. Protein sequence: CASSERGRAVNEQFF.

Written as DNA, the CDR3 is TGTGCCAGCAGCTTAGGTCTGTACTCCGAGCAGTACTTC. It yields the protein CASSLGLYSEQYF. The V and J genes are TRBV11-2 and TRBJ2-7; D uncertain. Germline CDR1 reads SGHAT; CDR2 reads FQNNGV. Trimming left V 1 base short and J 6 bases short, with 10 bases between. The CDR3 covers 13 residues. Full variable domain (outside the CDR3, taken from reference TRBV11-2 and TRBJ2-7): EAGVAQSPRYKIIEKRQSVAFWCNPISGHATLYWYQQILGQGPKLLIQFQNNGVVDDSQLPKDRFSAERLKGVDSTLKIQPAKLEDSAVYLCASSLGLYSEQYFGPGTRLTVT.

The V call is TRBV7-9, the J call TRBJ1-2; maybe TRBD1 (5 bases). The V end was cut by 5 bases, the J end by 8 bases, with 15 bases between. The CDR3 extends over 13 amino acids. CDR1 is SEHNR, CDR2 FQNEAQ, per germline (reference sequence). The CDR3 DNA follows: TGTGCCAGCAGCCATCGAGCGGGGGAGGGCTACACCTTC. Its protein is CASSHRAGEGYTF.

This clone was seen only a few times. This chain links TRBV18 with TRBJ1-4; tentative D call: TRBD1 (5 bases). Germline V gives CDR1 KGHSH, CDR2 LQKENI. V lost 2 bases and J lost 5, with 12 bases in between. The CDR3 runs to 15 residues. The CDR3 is CASSPDSVPNEKLFF. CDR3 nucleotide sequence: TGTGCCAGCTCACCAGACAGCGTGCCAAATGAAAAACTGTTTTTT.

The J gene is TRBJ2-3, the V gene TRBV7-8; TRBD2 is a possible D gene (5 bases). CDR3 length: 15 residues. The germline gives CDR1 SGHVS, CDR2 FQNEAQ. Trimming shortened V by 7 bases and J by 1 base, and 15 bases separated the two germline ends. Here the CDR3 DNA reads TGTGCCAGCAACAACGACGGCGGGCGCACAGATACGCAGTATTTT. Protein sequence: CASNNDGGRTDTQYF.

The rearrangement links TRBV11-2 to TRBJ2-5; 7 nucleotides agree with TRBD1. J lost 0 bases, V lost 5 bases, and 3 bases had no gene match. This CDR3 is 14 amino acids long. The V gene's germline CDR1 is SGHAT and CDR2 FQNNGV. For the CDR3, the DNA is TGTGCCAGCAGCCCGACAGGGTACCAAGAGACCCAGTACTTC. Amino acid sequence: CASSPTGYQETQYF.

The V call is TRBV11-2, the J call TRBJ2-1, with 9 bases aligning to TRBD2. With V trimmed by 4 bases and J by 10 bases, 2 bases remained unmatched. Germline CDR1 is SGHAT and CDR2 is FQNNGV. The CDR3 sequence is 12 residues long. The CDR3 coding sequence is TGTGCCAGCAGCTATAGCGGGGGAGAGCAGTTCTTC. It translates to CASSYSGGEQFF.

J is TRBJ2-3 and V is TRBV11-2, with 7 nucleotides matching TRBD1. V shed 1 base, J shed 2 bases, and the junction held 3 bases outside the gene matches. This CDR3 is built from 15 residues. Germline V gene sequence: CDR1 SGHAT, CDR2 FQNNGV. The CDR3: CASSLGDSTTDTQYF. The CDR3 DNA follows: TGTGCCAGCAGCTTAGGGGACAGTACCACAGATACGCAGTATTTT.

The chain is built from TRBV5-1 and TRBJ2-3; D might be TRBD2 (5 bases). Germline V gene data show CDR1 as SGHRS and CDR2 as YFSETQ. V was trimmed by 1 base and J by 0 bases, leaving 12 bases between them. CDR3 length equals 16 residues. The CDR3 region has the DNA TGCGCCAGCAGCTTGAATATAGCGTCTAGCACAGATACGCAGTATTTT. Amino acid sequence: CASSLNIASSTDTQYF.

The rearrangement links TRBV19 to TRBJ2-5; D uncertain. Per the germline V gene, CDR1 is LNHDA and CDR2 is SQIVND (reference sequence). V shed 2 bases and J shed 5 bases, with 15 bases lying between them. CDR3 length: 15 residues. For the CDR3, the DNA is TGTGCCAGTAGTATAACGATGAGCCCGTGGGAGACCCAGTACTTC. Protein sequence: CASSITMSPWETQYF.

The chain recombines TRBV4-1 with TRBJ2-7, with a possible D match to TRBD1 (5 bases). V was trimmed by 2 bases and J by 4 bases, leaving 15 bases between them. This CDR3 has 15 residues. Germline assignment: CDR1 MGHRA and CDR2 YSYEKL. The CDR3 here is CASSQSLTALYEQYF. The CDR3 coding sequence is TGCGCCAGCAGCCAATCTTTGACAGCCCTTTACGAGCAGTACTTC.

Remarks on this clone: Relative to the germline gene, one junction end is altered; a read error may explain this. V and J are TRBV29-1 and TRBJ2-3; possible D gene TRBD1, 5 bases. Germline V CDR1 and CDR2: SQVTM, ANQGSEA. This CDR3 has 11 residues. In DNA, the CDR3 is TGCAGCGTCCGGGCCACAGGTACGCAGTATTTT. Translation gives CSVRATGTQYF.

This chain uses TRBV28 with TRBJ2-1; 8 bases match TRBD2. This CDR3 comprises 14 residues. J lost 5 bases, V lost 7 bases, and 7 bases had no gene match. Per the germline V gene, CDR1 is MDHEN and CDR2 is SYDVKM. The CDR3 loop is CASISSGNNNEQFF. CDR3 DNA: TGTGCCAGCATAAGTAGCGGGAATAACAATGAGCAGTTCTTC.

CDR3 DNA sequence: TGTGCAAGTCGCTTAGCGACCAGCGGGGGGAAGAATGAGCAGTTCTTC. Its protein is CASRLATSGGKNEQFF. V usage is TRBV12-2 and J usage is TRBJ2-1; the table calls TRBD2, which could not be checked here. TRBV12-2 is given as a pseudogene. The CDR3 is made up of 16 amino acids.

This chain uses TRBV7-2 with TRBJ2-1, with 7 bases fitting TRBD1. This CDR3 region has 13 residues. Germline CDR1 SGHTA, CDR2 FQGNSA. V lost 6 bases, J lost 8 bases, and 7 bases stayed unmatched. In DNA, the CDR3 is TGTGCCAGCAGGGAAGGGGGCCCGCATGAGCAGTTCTTC. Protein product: CASREGGPHEQFF. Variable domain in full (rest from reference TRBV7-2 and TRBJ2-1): GAGVSQSPSNKVTEKGKDVELRCDPISGHTALYWYRQSLGQGLEFLIYFQGNSAPDKSGLPSDRFSAERTGGSVSTLTIQRTQQEDSAVYLCASREGGPHEQFFGPGTRLTVL.

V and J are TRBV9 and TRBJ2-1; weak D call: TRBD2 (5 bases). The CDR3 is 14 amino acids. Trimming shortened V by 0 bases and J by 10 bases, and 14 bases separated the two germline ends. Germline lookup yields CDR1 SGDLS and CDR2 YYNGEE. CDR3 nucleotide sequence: TGTGCCAGCAGCGTAGAGTCGCGTCGGAGGGAGCAGTTCTTC. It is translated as CASSVESRRREQFF.

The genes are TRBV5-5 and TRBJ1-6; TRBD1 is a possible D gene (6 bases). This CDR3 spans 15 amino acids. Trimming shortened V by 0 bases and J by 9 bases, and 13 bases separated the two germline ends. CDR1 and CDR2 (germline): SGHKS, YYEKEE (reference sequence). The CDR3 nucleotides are TGTGCCAGCAGCTTGGGGGACACCCGTGTTTCACCCCTCCACTTT. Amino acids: CASSLGDTRVSPLHF.

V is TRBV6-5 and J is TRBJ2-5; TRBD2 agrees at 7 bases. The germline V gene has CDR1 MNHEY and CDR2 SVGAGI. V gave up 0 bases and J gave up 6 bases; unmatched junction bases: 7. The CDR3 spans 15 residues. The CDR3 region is CASSYSMAGVKTQYF. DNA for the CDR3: TGTGCCAGCAGTTACTCGATGGCGGGAGTAAAGACCCAGTACTTC.

The CDR3 sequence: CATSRDGIEQFF. In nucleotides, the CDR3 is TGTGCCACCAGCAGAGATGGCATTGAGCAGTTCTTC. The genes are TRBV15 and TRBJ2-1; D gene ambiguous. The CDR3 totals 12 residues. Germline lookup yields CDR1 LNHNV and CDR2 YYDKDF (reference sequence). V shed 0 bases and J shed 9 bases, with 6 bases lying between them.

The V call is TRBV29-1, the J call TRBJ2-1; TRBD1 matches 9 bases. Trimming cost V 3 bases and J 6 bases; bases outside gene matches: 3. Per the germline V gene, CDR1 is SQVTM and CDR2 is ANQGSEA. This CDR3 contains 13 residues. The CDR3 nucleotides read TGCAGCGTTGACACAGGGGGCTTCAATGAGCAGTTCTTC. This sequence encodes CSVDTGGFNEQFF.

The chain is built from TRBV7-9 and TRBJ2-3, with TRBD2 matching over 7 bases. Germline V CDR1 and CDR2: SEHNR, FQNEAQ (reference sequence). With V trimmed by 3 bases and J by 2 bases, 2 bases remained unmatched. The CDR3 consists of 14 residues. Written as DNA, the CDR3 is TGTGCCAGCAGCTTCAGCGGGGACACAGATACGCAGTATTTT. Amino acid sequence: CASSFSGDTDTQYF.

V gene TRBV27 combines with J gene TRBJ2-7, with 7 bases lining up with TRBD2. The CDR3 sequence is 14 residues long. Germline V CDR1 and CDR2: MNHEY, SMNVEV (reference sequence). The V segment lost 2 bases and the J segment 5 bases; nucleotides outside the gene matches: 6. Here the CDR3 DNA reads TGTGCCAGCAGTTTAACCCGGACTAGGCACGAGCAGTACTTC. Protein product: CASSLTRTRHEQYF.

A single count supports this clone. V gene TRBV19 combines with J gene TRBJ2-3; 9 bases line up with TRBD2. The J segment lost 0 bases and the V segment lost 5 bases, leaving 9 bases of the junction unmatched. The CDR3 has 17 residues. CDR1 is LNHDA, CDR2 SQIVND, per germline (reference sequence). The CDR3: CASSGANLAGSTDTQYF. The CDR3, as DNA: TGTGCCAGTAGTGGCGCCAATCTAGCGGGGAGCACAGATACGCAGTATTTT.

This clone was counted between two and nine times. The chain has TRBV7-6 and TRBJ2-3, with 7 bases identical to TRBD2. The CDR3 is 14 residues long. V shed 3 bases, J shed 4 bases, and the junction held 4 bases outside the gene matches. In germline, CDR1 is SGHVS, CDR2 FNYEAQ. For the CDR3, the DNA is TGTGCCAGCAGCTTCCGCGGGAGTGCAGATACGCAGTATTTT. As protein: CASSFRGSADTQYF.

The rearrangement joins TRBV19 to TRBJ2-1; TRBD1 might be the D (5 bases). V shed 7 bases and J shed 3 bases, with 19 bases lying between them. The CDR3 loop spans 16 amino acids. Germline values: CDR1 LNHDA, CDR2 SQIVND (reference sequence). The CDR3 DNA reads TGTGCCAGTACCCGTGGGGTGGGGCGGAACTACAATGAGCAGTTCTTC. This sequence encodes CASTRGVGRNYNEQFF.

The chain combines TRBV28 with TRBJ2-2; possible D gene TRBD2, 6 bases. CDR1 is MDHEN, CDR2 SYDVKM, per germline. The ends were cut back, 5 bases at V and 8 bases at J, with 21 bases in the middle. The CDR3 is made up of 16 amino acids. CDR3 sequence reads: CASSPRGGMETGELFF. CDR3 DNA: TGTGCCAGCAGTCCTCGGGGCGGGATGGAAACTGGGGAGCTGTTTTTT.